This T cell receptor beta chain was recovered during a study of T cell responses to AZD1222 COVID-19 vaccine. Notes on the study in general: Reportedly, close to half of spike-specific TCRs are directed against unmutated variant regions. With dominance at 160-218 and 743-854, vaccine-associated CD4 TCRs spanned spike. Once two AZD1222 doses were given, Spike-specific TCR breadth and depth went up. Clonal diversity was possibly underestimated; the donors were predominantly white British and more often female.

V dropped 2 bases and J dropped 3; count of bases not matched to a gene: 7. The length of the CDR3 is 17 residues. In germline, CDR1 is LGHDT, CDR2 YNNKEL (reference sequence). The table came from immunoSEQ multiplex PCR; TCRdb's copy has only in-frame clones and leaves some out. Of some 150,000 clones listed, around 91% are singletons. With respect to this clone: The antigen is not known.

V and J are TRBV3-1 (or the pseudogene TRBV3-2) and TRBJ2-7; 13 nucleotides match TRBD2. The TCR originated in an adult in good health. The material was peripheral blood, obtained on day 0 of AZD1222 vaccination. The CDR3 region has the DNA TGTGCCAGCAGCCAAAAACCGGGACTAGCGGGGTTCTACGAGCAGTACTTC. This gives the protein CASSQKPGLAGFYEQYF.